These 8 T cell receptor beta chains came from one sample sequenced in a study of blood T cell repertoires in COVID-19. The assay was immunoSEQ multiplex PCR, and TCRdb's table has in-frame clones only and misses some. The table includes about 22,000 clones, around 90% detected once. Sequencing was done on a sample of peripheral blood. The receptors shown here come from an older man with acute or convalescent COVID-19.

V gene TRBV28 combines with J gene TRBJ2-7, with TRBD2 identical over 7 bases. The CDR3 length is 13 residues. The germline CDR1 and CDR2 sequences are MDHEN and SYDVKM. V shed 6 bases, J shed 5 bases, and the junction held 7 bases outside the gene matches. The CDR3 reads CASSGRPGNEQYF. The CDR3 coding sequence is TGTGCCAGCAGCGGGAGGCCAGGGAACGAGCAGTACTTC.

This CDR3 reads CASSEGQGAGSPLHF. The CDR3 bases are TGTGCCAGCAGTGAAGGACAGGGGGCAGGTTCACCCCTCCACTTT. The rearrangement uses TRBV2 and TRBJ1-6; 10 nucleotides line up with TRBD1. J gave up 9 bases and V 1 base, and 3 bases lay outside the gene matches. This CDR3 has 15 amino acids. Germline assignment: CDR1 SNHLY and CDR2 FYNNEI.

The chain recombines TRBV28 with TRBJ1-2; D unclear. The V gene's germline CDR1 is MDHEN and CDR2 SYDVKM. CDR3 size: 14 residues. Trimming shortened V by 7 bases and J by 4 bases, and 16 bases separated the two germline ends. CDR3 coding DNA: TGTGCCAGCATGGTACCGGGAAAGGGCTATGGCTACACCTTC. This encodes CASMVPGKGYGYTF.

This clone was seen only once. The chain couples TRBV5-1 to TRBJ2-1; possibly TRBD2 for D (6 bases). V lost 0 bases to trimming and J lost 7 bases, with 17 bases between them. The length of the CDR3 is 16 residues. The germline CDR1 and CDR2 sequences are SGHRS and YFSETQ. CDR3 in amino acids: CASSLAWGGIRNEQFF. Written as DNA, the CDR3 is TGCGCCAGCAGCTTGGCGTGGGGCGGGATTCGTAATGAGCAGTTCTTC.

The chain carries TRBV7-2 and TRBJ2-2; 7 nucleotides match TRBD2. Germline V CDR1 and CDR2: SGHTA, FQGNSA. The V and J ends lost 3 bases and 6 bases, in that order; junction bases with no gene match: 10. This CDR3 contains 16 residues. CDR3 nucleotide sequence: TGTGCCAGCAGCTTGTACGGGGGGAGCCGACCCGGGGAGCTGTTTTTT. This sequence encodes CASSLYGGSRPGELFF.

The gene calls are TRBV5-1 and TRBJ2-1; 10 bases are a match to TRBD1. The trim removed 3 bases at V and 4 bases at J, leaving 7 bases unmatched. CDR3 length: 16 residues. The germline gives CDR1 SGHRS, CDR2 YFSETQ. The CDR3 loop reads CASSSVGQGFYNEQFF. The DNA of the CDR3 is TGCGCCAGCAGCTCGGTGGGACAGGGGTTTTACAATGAGCAGTTCTTC. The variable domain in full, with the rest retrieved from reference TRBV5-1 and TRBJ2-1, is KAGVTQTPRYLIKTRGQQVTLSCSPISGHRSVSWYQQTPGQGLQFLFEYFSETQRNKGNFPGRFSGRQFSNSRSEMNVSTLELGDSALYLCASSSVGQGFYNEQFFGPGTRLTVL.

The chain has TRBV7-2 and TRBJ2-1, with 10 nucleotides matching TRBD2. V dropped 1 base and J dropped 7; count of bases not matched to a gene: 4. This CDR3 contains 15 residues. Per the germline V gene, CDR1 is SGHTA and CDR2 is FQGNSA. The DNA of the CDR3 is TGTGCCAGCAGCTTAGTGTTAGCGGGAGGTAATGAGCAGTTCTTC. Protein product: CASSLVLAGGNEQFF.

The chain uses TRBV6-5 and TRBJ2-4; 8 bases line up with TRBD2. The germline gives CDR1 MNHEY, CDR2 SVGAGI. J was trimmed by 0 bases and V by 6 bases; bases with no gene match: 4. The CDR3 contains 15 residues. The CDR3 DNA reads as TGTGCCAGCAGACGGGAGGGTTTAGCCAAAAACATTCAGTACTTC. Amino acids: CASRREGLAKNIQYF.